These T cell receptor beta chains were read from a single sample in a study of blood T cell repertoires in COVID-19. Sequenced by immunoSEQ multiplex PCR; TCRdb stores in-frame clones only, minus some. The sample has about 230,000 clones; over 75% are singletons. Sample: peripheral blood. Receptors originate from a man aged 45 to 65 with COVID-19, enrolled during active disease. The CDR3 runs from the conserved cysteine through the conserved F or W. The D gene is left open where the match is weak. Clone size appears in some rows only: once, few, many, or a class for an expanded clone.

v_gene	d_gene	j_gene	abundance	CDR3nt	CDR3aa
TRBV19	TRBD1	TRBJ2-7	.	TGTGCCACCTCAGACAGGGGACTGTACGAGCAGTACTTC	CATSDRGLYEQYF
TRBV6-5	TRBD2	TRBJ2-3	.	TGTGCCAGCAGCTTACTAGCGGGGTCCACAGATACGCAGTATTTT	CASSLLAGSTDTQYF
TRBV19	TRBD2	TRBJ2-1	.	TGTGCCAGTGGGACTAGCGGGGGACTAAGTGAGCAGTTCTTC	CASGTSGGLSEQFF
TRBV9	.	TRBJ1-4	.	TGTGCCAGCAGCGGAGTCACAACTAATGAAAAACTGTTTTTT	CASSGVTTNEKLFF
TRBV27	TRBD1	TRBJ2-2	.	TGTGCCAGCAGTTTATCGACAGGGGGCCTGGAAACGGACACCGGGGAGCTGTTTTTT	CASSLSTGGLETDTGELFF
TRBV3-1/TRBV3-2	.	TRBJ2-7	.	TGTGCCAGCAGCCACCCCGGGACATACACATACGAGCAGTACTTC	CASSHPGTYTYEQYF
TRBV10-1	.	TRBJ2-3	.	TGCGCCAGCAGTGAGCTAGGGGATGGGAGCACAGATACGCAGTATTTT	CASSELGDGSTDTQYF
TRBV11-2	.	TRBJ1-3	.	TGTGCCAGCAGCTCCACTCGGGGAGGAAACACCATATATTTT	CASSSTRGGNTIYF
TRBV2	TRBD2	TRBJ2-2	once	TGTGCCAGCGTGGCCGAGACTAGCGGGGGCGGGGAGCTGTTTTTT	CASVAETSGGGELFF
TRBV19	.	TRBJ1-5	.	TGTGCCAGTAGTATAGGTAACAGTGTGAGCAATCAGCCCCAGCATTTT	CASSIGNSVSNQPQHF
TRBV7-3	TRBD2	TRBJ2-1	.	TGTGCCAGCAGCCTAGAAGCGGGGGGGCGGCCTGAGCAGTTCTTC	CASSLEAGGRPEQFF
TRBV24-1	.	TRBJ2-5	.	TGTGCCACCAGAGACTCACAGGGCTTGGAGACCCAGTACTTC	CATRDSQGLETQYF
TRBV25-1	.	TRBJ1-2	.	TGTGCCAGCAGTGAAGGGGGCGACAACTATGGCTACACCTTC	CASSEGGDNYGYTF
TRBV6-6	.	TRBJ1-3	once	TGTGCCAGCAGCCGAGACTTGTCTGGAAACACCATATATTTT	CASSRDLSGNTIYF
TRBV12-3/TRBV12-4	.	TRBJ1-6	.	TGTGCCAGCGGGAGCTCCTATAATTCACCCCTCCACTTT	CASGSSYNSPLHF
TRBV11-2	.	TRBJ2-5	once	TGTGCCAGCGCCGAGGAGACCCAGTACTTC	CASAEETQYF
TRBV15	.	TRBJ2-5	.	TGTGCCACTCGAGGCGGATCCCAAGAGACCCAGTACTTC	CATRGGSQETQYF
TRBV19	.	TRBJ2-1	.	TGTGCCAGTAGTATATTCCCCAGCCAGGGTAGGGGCAATGAGCAGTTCTTC	CASSIFPSQGRGNEQFF
TRBV3-1/TRBV3-2	TRBD2	TRBJ2-1	.	TGTGCCAGCAGCCAAAGCGGGAGGGCGGGGCGGGAGCAGTTCTTC	CASSQSGRAGREQFF
TRBV7-8	.	TRBJ1-5	.	TGTGCCAGCAGTCGGGAGGACGGTGCTAGCAATCAGCCCCAGCATTTT	CASSREDGASNQPQHF
TRBV4-3	.	TRBJ2-7	.	TGCGCCAGCAGCCAAGTTGATACAGGGACCTACGAGCAGTACTTC	CASSQVDTGTYEQYF
TRBV19	TRBD1	TRBJ2-7	once	TGTGCCAGTAGTACTACAGGGGCCTACGAGCAGTACTTC	CASSTTGAYEQYF
TRBV18	.	TRBJ2-7	.	TGTGCCAGCTCACAAGACAGGGGACTATTCCAGGGAGAGCAGTACTTC	CASSQDRGLFQGEQYF
TRBV5-1	.	TRBJ1-1	.	TGCGCCAGCAGCTTGTCAGGGGTGAACACTGAAGCTTTCTTT	CASSLSGVNTEAFF
TRBV6-5	TRBD1	TRBJ1-4	.	TGTGCCAGCAGTTACACGACAGGGGATAATGAAAAACTGTTTTTT	CASSYTTGDNEKLFF
TRBV19	.	TRBJ2-1	.	TGTGCCAGTAGTACAGGGTCCTACAATGAGCAGTTCTTC	CASSTGSYNEQFF
TRBV18	TRBD1	TRBJ2-1	.	TGTGCCAGCTCACCACGGGCGCCAGGGGGCATCGACAATGAGCAGTTCTTC	CASSPRAPGGIDNEQFF
TRBV12-2	.	TRBJ2-3	.	TGTGCAAGTCGCGCTCACACAGTCCCGGGACAGGGGACAGGGACCACAGATACGCAGTATTTT	CASRAHTVPGQGTGTTDTQYF
TRBV30	TRBD2	TRBJ2-3	.	TGTGCCCTAGCGGGCGGCACAGATACGCAGTATTTT	CALAGGTDTQYF
TRBV19	TRBD1	TRBJ1-6	.	TGTGCCAGTTCACAGGGGGCCATCAATTCACCCCTCCACTTT	CASSQGAINSPLHF
TRBV19	TRBD2	TRBJ2-1	.	TGTGCCAGTAGTATCCTAGCGGGGACTTACAGGGATGAGCAGTTCTTC	CASSILAGTYRDEQFF
TRBV6-6	.	TRBJ1-5	.	TGTGCCAGCAGTTACTCCCGGGAGCAGCATTTT	CASSYSREQHF
TRBV5-6	TRBD1	TRBJ2-1	few	TGTGCCAGCAGCTATCGAACAGGGGGCAACCACAATGAGCAGTTCTTC	CASSYRTGGNHNEQFF
TRBV12-3/TRBV12-4	TRBD1	TRBJ1-1	few	TGTGCCAGCAGGCGACACAGGGGTGAAGCTTTCTTT	CASRRHRGEAFF
TRBV14	TRBD2	TRBJ2-3	.	TGTGCCAGCAGCCCCCGGGAGAGCGGGAGGCCAGATACGCAGTATTTT	CASSPRESGRPDTQYF
TRBV5-1	TRBD2	TRBJ2-7	.	TGCGCCAGCAGCTTGTCACTAGCGGCCTACGAGCAGTACTTC	CASSLSLAAYEQYF
TRBV9	TRBD2	TRBJ2-5	.	TGTGCCAGCAGCGCCCGACTAGCGGGATCGGGTGAGACCCAGTACTTC	CASSARLAGSGETQYF
TRBV11-2	.	TRBJ2-5	.	TGTGCCAGCAGCTTAATGAGGGGGTCCCGTGATGCGGAGACCCAGTACTTC	CASSLMRGSRDAETQYF
TRBV9	.	TRBJ2-7	once	TGTGCCAGCACCTTTAGGGGGGAGCAGTACTTC	CASTFRGEQYF
TRBV9	TRBD2	TRBJ2-7	.	TGTGCCAGCAGCTATACCCCCGGGACTAGCGGACGGTCCCAGCAGTACTTC	CASSYTPGTSGRSQQYF
TRBV5-6	TRBD2	TRBJ2-7	.	TGTGCCAGCAGCCCCCCGCGGGGGACCTACGAGCAGTACTTC	CASSPPRGTYEQYF
TRBV6-5	TRBD1	TRBJ2-7	.	TGTGCCAGCAGCAGACAGGGAAGCTCCTACGAGCAGTACTTC	CASSRQGSSYEQYF
TRBV2	TRBD1	TRBJ2-7	.	TGTGCCAGCAGCAGCTCCGGGACAGGGATCCACGAGCAGTACTTC	CASSSSGTGIHEQYF
TRBV5-1	.	TRBJ2-7	.	TGCGCCAGCAGCTCCTCAGGGGCCTACGAGCAGTACTTC	CASSSSGAYEQYF
TRBV5-1	TRBD1	TRBJ2-1	.	TGCGCCGGGAAGGTCGGGGGACAGGGAGGGAATGAGCAGTTCTTC	CAGKVGGQGGNEQFF